This T cell receptor beta chain was recovered during a study of blood T cell repertoires in COVID-19. The germline V gene encodes CDR1 MDHEN and CDR2 SYDVKM. Trimming stripped 2 bases from V and 2 bases from J, with 9 bases between. CDR3 length equals 14 residues. In the original processing: Reference gene primer amplification gave estimated nucleated cell counts. Some clones are missing from TCRdb's copy, which holds only in-frame ones; the method was immunoSEQ multiplex PCR. V and J calls and clone size are those listed in that table; D and trimming were worked out from the DNA. In the table there are approximately 96,000 clones, approximately 81% of which are singletons.

This sequence was found in an elderly woman with acute or convalescent COVID-19. Sequencing used peripheral blood. This chain links TRBV28 with TRBJ1-2, with D uncertain. CDR3 in amino acids: CASSLQYSNYGYTF. The CDR3 region has the DNA TGTGCCAGCAGTTTACAGTACAGCAACTATGGCTACACCTTC.